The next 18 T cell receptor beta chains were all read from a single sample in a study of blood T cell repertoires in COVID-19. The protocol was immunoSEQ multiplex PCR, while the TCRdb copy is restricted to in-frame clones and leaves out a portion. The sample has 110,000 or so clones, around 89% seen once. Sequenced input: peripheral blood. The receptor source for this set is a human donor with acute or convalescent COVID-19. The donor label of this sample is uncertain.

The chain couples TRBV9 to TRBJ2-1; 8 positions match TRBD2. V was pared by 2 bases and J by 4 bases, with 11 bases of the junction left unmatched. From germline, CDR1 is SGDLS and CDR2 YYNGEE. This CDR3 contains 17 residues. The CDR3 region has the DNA TGTGCCAGCAGCGTGAGGAACAGCGGGAGAGCTTACAATGAGCAGTTCTTC. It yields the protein CASSVRNSGRAYNEQFF.

CDR3 sequence reads: CASSVFYARGINQPQHF. The CDR3 bases are TGTGCCAGCAGCGTATTTTATGCCAGGGGGATCAATCAGCCCCAGCATTTT. The chain is built from TRBV9 and TRBJ1-5; 7 bases are a match to TRBD1. The CDR3 sequence is 17 residues long. CDR1 and CDR2 from the germline V gene are SGDLS and YYNGEE. Germline trimming cut 1 base from V and 3 bases from J; bases unmatched to any gene: 10.

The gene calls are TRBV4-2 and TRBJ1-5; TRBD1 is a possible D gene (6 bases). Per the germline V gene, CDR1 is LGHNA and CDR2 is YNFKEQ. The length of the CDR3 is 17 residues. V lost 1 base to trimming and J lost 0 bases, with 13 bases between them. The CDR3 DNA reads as TGTGCCAGCAGCCAAGCCGCAGGGGCTAATAGCAATCAGCCCCAGCATTTT. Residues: CASSQAAGANSNQPQHF.

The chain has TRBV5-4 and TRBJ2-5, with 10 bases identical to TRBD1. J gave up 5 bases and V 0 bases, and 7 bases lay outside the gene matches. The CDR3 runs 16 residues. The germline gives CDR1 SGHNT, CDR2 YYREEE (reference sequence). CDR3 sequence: CASSLATGTGDETQYF. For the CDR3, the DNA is TGTGCCAGCAGCTTGGCGACCGGGACAGGGGACGAGACCCAGTACTTC.

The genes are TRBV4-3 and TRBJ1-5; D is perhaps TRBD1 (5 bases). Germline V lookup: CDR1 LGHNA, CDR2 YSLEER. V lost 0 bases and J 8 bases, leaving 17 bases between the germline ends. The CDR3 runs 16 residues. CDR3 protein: CASSQDLGGEREPQHF. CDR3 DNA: TGCGCCAGCAGCCAAGATCTAGGAGGGGAACGGGAGCCCCAGCATTTT.

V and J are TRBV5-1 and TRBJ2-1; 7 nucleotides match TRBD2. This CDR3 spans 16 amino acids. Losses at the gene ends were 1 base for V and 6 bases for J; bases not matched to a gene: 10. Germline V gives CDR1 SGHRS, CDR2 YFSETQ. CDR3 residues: CASSLSSSGNGNEQFF. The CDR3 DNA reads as TGCGCCAGCAGCTTGTCGTCTAGCGGTAATGGCAATGAGCAGTTCTTC. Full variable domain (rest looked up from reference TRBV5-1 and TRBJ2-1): KAGVTQTPRYLIKTRGQQVTLSCSPISGHRSVSWYQQTPGQGLQFLFEYFSETQRNKGNFPGRFSGRQFSNSRSEMNVSTLELGDSALYLCASSLSSSGNGNEQFFGPGTRLTVL.

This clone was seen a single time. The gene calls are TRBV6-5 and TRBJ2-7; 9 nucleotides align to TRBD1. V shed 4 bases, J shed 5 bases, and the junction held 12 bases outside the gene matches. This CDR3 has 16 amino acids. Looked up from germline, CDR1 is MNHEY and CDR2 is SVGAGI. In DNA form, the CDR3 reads TGTGCCAGCAGTTCCGTCGCCGGGACAGGGATCGACGAGCAGTACTTC. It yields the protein CASSSVAGTGIDEQYF.

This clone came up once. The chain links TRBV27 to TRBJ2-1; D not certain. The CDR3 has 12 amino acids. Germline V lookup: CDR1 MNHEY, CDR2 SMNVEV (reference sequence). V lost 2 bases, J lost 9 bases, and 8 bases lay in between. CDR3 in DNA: TGTGCCAGCAGTTTAGACAAACGTGAGCAGTTCTTC. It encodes CASSLDKREQFF.

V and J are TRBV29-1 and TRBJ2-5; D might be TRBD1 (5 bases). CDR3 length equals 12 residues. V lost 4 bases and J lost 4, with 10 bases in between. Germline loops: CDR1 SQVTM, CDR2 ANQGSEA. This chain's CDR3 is CSVVRGRETQYF. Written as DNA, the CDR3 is TGCAGCGTTGTTAGGGGAAGAGAGACCCAGTACTTC.

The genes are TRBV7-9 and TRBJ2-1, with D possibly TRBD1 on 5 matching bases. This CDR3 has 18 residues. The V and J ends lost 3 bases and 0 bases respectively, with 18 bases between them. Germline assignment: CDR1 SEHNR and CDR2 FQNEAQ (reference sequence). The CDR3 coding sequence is TGTGCCAGCAGCTTCCCGCTGCAGGGTGGGTTCTCCTACAATGAGCAGTTCTTC. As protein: CASSFPLQGGFSYNEQFF.

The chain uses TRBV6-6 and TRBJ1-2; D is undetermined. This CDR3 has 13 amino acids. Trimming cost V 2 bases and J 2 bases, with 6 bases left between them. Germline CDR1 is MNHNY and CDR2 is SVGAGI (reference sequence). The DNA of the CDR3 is TGTGCCAGCAGTTACCCGGGGAACTATGGCTACACCTTC. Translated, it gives CASSYPGNYGYTF.

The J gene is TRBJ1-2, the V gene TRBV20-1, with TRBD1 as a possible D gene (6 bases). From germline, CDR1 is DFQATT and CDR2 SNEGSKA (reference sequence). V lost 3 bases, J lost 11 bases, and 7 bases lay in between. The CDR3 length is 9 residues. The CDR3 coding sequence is TGCAGTGCTAGTACAGGGTACACCTTC. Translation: CSASTGYTF.

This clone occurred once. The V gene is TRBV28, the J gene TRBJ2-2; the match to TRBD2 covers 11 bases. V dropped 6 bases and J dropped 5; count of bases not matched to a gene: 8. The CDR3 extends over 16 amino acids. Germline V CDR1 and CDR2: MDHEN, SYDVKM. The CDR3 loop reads CASSPTSGSSTGELFF. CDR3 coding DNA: TGTGCCAGCAGCCCAACTAGCGGGAGCTCGACCGGGGAGCTGTTTTTT.

The DNA of the CDR3 is TGTGCCAGCAGCCAGGCGGGTAATTCACCCCTCCACTTT. Translated: CASSQAGNSPLHF. The chain uses TRBV3-1 (or the pseudogene TRBV3-2) and TRBJ1-6; unclear D gene. The CDR3 consists of 13 residues. Trimming took 3 bases from V and 6 from J, leaving 6 bases between them. Per the germline V gene, CDR1 is LGHDT and CDR2 is YNNKEL (reference sequence).

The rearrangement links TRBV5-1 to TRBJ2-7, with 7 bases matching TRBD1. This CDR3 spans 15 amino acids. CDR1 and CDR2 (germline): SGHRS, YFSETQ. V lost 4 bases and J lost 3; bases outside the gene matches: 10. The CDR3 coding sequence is TGCGCCAGCAGCGGGAAAGGGGGCGATGTCTACGAGCAGTACTTC. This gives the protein CASSGKGGDVYEQYF. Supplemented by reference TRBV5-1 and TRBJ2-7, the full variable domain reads KAGVTQTPRYLIKTRGQQVTLSCSPISGHRSVSWYQQTPGQGLQFLFEYFSETQRNKGNFPGRFSGRQFSNSRSEMNVSTLELGDSALYLCASSGKGGDVYEQYFGPGTRLTVT.

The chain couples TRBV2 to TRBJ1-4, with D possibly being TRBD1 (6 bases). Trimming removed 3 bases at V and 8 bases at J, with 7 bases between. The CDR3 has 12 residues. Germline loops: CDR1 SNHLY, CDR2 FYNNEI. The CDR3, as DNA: TGTGCCAGCAGTGACAGGGGCGAAAAACTGTTTTTT. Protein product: CASSDRGEKLFF.

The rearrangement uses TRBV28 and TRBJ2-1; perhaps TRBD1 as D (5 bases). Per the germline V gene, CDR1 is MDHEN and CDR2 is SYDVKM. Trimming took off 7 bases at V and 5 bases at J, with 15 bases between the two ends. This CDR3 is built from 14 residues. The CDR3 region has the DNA TGTGCCAGCACATCTGGGCAGGGCCACAATGAGCAGTTCTTC. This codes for CASTSGQGHNEQFF.

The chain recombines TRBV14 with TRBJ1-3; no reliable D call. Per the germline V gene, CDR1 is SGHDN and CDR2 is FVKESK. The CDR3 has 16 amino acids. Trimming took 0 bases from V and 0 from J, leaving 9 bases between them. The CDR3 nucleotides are TGTGCCAGCAGCCAAGATTACACATTCTCTGGAAACACCATATATTTT. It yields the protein CASSQDYTFSGNTIYF.